Below are 32 T cell receptor beta chains sequenced from a single sample in a study of blood T cell repertoires in COVID-19. This table comes from immunoSEQ multiplex PCR, and its TCRdb copy is limited to in-frame clones, with some not included. The sample consists of around 220,000 clones, 65% to 90% of them appearing once. The sequenced sample was peripheral blood. These receptors were collected from a man aged 50 to 59 with acute or convalescent COVID-19.

J is TRBJ1-2 and V is TRBV7-9, with 7 bases lining up with TRBD1. Trimming at V came to 5 bases and at J to 7 bases, leaving 4 bases not matched to a gene. Germline V gene data show CDR1 as SEHNR and CDR2 as FQNEAQ (reference sequence). The CDR3 is 12 amino acids. The chain's CDR3 is CASSPRDSGYTF. The CDR3 coding sequence is TGTGCCAGCAGCCCCCGGGACAGTGGCTACACCTTC.

The J gene is TRBJ1-6, the V gene TRBV7-2; tentatively, D is TRBD1 (6 bases). The CDR3 is 15 residues long. The germline V and J ends were trimmed by 5 bases and 7 bases, with 15 bases remaining between them. In germline, CDR1 is SGHTA, CDR2 FQGNSA. The CDR3 region is CASSGSGTPNSPLHF. CDR3 DNA: TGTGCCAGCAGCGGTTCCGGGACACCCAATTCACCCCTCCACTTT.

CDR3 nucleotides: TGTGCCATCAGTGAGTCCGAAGGGGCCGAAGTCTCAGATACGCAGTATTTT. Its protein product is CAISESEGAEVSDTQYF. The chain joins TRBV10-3 to TRBJ2-3; weak D call: TRBD1 (5 bases). CDR1 and CDR2 from the germline V gene are ENHRY and SYGVKD. The CDR3 consists of 17 residues. Trimming removed 0 bases at V and 4 bases at J, with 17 bases between.

This clone was seen repeatedly, ten times or more. The chain employs TRBV6-1 and TRBJ2-7, with a possible D match to TRBD2 (5 bases). This CDR3 comprises 16 residues. The V end was cut by 2 bases, the J end by 4 bases, with 18 bases between. Germline values: CDR1 MNHNS, CDR2 SASEGT. The CDR3 sequence is CASSEIGVAALYEQYF. DNA of the CDR3: TGTGCCAGCAGTGAAATCGGGGTGGCAGCGCTATACGAGCAGTACTTC.

The chain links TRBV5-1 to TRBJ1-1, with D perhaps TRBD1 (6 bases). V was shortened by 4 bases and J by 2 bases, with 18 bases between the two germline ends. There are 16 residues in the CDR3. Germline V lookup: CDR1 SGHRS, CDR2 YFSETQ. Here the CDR3 reads CASSIGSVRGNTEAFF. The CDR3 bases are TGCGCCAGCAGCATTGGGAGCGTCAGGGGAAACACTGAAGCTTTCTTT.

J is TRBJ2-5 and V is TRBV7-8; 7 bases line up with TRBD1. J was trimmed by 4 bases and V by 5 bases; bases with no gene match: 7. Germline loops: CDR1 SGHVS, CDR2 FQNEAQ. There are 14 residues in the CDR3. The CDR3 reads CASSPGQVLETQYF. In nucleotides, the CDR3 is TGTGCCAGCAGCCCCGGACAGGTTTTAGAGACCCAGTACTTC.

The J gene is TRBJ1-1, the V gene TRBV18; D is perhaps TRBD1 (6 bases). Trimming left V 6 bases short and J 2 bases short, with 7 bases between. CDR3 length: 12 residues. Germline-derived CDR1 and CDR2 are KGHSH and LQKENI. As DNA, the CDR3 is TGTGCCAGCTCGACAGGAAACACTGAAGCTTTCTTT. Translation: CASSTGNTEAFF.

The rearrangement uses TRBV18 and TRBJ1-2; 11 nucleotides line up with TRBD1. Germline V gene data show CDR1 as KGHSH and CDR2 as LQKENI. V lost 6 bases to trimming and J lost 4 bases; unmatched junction nucleotides: 13. This CDR3 is built from 17 residues. CDR3 in amino acids: CASSTGGTGGRGYGYTF. CDR3 sequence (DNA): TGTGCCAGCTCGACAGGCGGGACAGGGGGTCGTGGCTATGGCTACACCTTC. Full variable domain (missing parts from reference TRBV18 and TRBJ1-2): NAGVMQNPRHLVRRRGQEARLRCSPMKGHSHVYWYRQLPEEGLKFMVYLQKENIIDESGMPKERFSAEFPKEGPSILRIQQVVRGDSAAYFCASSTGGTGGRGYGYTFGSGTRLTVV.

V usage is TRBV6-5 and J usage is TRBJ1-2, with D uncertain. V lost 11 bases, J lost 3 bases, and 16 bases lay in between. Germline V gives CDR1 MNHEY, CDR2 SVGAGI. The CDR3 has 13 amino acids. The CDR3, as DNA: TGTGCCGTACGGAGGGTTCCCGACTATGGCTACACCTTC. This translates into CAVRRVPDYGYTF.

V usage is TRBV19 and J usage is TRBJ1-4; D gene ambiguous. The CDR3 totals 14 residues. Looked up from germline, CDR1 is LNHDA and CDR2 is SQIVND (reference sequence). V lost 2 bases to trimming and J lost 6 bases, with 10 bases between them. CDR3 residues: CASSITGGDEKLFF. DNA for the CDR3: TGTGCCAGTAGTATAACCGGCGGCGATGAAAAACTGTTTTTT.

The chain couples TRBV4-1 to TRBJ1-5, with D perhaps TRBD1 (6 bases). CDR1 is MGHRA and CDR2 is YSYEKL in the germline V gene. The V end lost 4 bases, the J end lost 8 bases, and 15 bases lay between the germline ends. The CDR3 spans 14 residues. CDR3 coding DNA: TGCGCCAGCAGCCTAGGACAGAGCTGGGAGCCCCAGCATTTT. Translation: CASSLGQSWEPQHF.

The V call is TRBV30, the J call TRBJ1-2; D remains unclear. The CDR3 length is 11 residues. Germline loops: CDR1 GTSNPN, CDR2 SVGIG (reference sequence). Trimming pared 0 bases from V and 9 bases from J, leaving 8 bases between. Here the CDR3 reads CAWSVRRSYTF. DNA for the CDR3: TGTGCCTGGAGTGTTAGGAGGAGCTACACCTTC.

As for this clone: Additional DNA sequences in this sample encode the identical CDR3. The rearrangement joins TRBV27 to TRBJ1-2; the match to TRBD1 covers 7 bases. Looked up from germline, CDR1 is MNHEY and CDR2 is SMNVEV (reference sequence). V was pared by 6 bases and J by 2 bases, with 3 bases of the junction left unmatched. There are 13 residues in the CDR3. The CDR3 coding sequence is TGTGCCAGCAGCCCGGGACAGAACTATGGCTACACCTTC. Protein: CASSPGQNYGYTF.

This chain uses TRBV19 with TRBJ1-2; no definite D call. Trimming removed 1 base at V and 4 bases at J, with 13 bases between. The CDR3 consists of 15 residues. Germline V gene lookup returns CDR1 LNHDA and CDR2 SQIVND (reference sequence). CDR3 bases: TGTGCCAGTAGTATAGGTGGGAGTTTGGGCTATGGCTACACCTTC. Its translation: CASSIGGSLGYGYTF.

The rearrangement links TRBV6-5 to TRBJ1-2, with 8 bases that match TRBD1. Germline V gene lookup returns CDR1 MNHEY and CDR2 SVGAGI. With 6 bases clipped from V and 2 bases from J, the junction kept 2 bases outside the gene matches. The CDR3 loop spans 13 amino acids. The CDR3 loop is CASRGDRNYGYTF. The CDR3 nucleotides are TGTGCCAGCAGGGGGGACAGGAACTATGGCTACACCTTC.

This clone is a singleton in its sample. The chain joins TRBV3-1 (or the pseudogene TRBV3-2) to TRBJ1-4; 8 positions match TRBD1. CDR1 and CDR2 (germline): LGHDT, YNNKEL (reference sequence). This CDR3 has 18 amino acids. Unmatched junction bases numbered 18, after V lost 4 bases and J lost 8 bases. The CDR3 sequence is CASSRSPFSGTGGEKLFF. The CDR3 DNA reads as TGTGCCAGCAGCCGAAGCCCTTTCTCCGGGACAGGTGGGGAAAAACTGTTTTTT.

The V call is TRBV12-5, the J call TRBJ2-5; D unclear. The CDR3 has 13 amino acids. Between the trimmed V and J ends, which lost 3 bases and 5 bases, there was a span of 10 bases. Germline V lookup: CDR1 LGHNT, CDR2 FRNRAP. CDR3 in amino acids: CASGFGGRETQYF. The CDR3 bases are TGTGCTAGTGGTTTCGGTGGGCGTGAGACCCAGTACTTC.

This chain connects TRBV19 to TRBJ2-6; perhaps TRBD2 as D (7 bases). Germline V CDR1 and CDR2: LNHDA, SQIVND (reference sequence). V dropped 5 bases and J dropped 3 bases, with 17 bases sitting between them. CDR3 size: 17 residues. CDR3 DNA sequence: TGTGCCAGTAGTCTCCGTGGGGGGGCTTTTGGGGCCAACGTCCTGACTTTC. Translated, it gives CASSLRGGAFGANVLTF.

This rearrangement joins TRBV6-5 to TRBJ1-2; TRBD1 might be the D (5 bases). CDR3 length equals 14 residues. CDR1 is MNHEY, CDR2 SVGAGI, per germline. The germline V and J ends were trimmed by 8 bases and 0 bases, with 13 bases remaining between them. The CDR3 loop is CASALAGANYGYTF. The CDR3 bases are TGTGCCAGCGCCTTGGCGGGGGCTAACTATGGCTACACCTTC.

The genes are TRBV5-4 and TRBJ1-2; weak D call: TRBD1 (5 bases). The V gene lost 2 bases and the J gene lost 7 bases, with 12 bases spanning the gap. The CDR3 runs to 13 residues. Germline V gives CDR1 SGHNT, CDR2 YYREEE (reference sequence). The CDR3 region is CASSFGGVFGYTF. The CDR3 region has the DNA TGTGCCAGCAGCTTCGGGGGGGTTTTTGGCTACACCTTC. The variable domain in full, with the rest retrieved from reference TRBV5-4 and TRBJ1-2, is ETGVTQSPTHLIKTRGQQVTLRCSSQSGHNTVSWYQQALGQGPQFIFQYYREEENGRGNFPPRFSGLQFPNYSSELNVNALELDDSALYLCASSFGGVFGYTFGSGTRLTVV.

This chain joins TRBV30 and TRBJ1-2, with TRBD1 matching 9 bases. Germline V lookup: CDR1 GTSNPN, CDR2 SVGIG (reference sequence). The CDR3 sequence is 14 residues long. With V trimmed by 4 bases and J by 6 bases, 9 bases remained unmatched. DNA of the CDR3: TGTGCCTGGAACCCCGGGACAGGGCCCCATGGCTACACCTTC. Its translation: CAWNPGTGPHGYTF.

A few counts support this clone. The chain joins TRBV29-1 to TRBJ2-7, with D possibly matching TRBD1 (5 bases). Germline-derived CDR1 and CDR2 are SQVTM and ANQGSEA. CDR3 length: 13 amino acids. V gave up 6 bases and J gave up 6 bases, with 18 bases separating them. CDR3: CSVRHGATVEQYF. The DNA of the CDR3 is TGCAGCGTAAGACATGGGGCCACGGTCGAGCAGTACTTC.

The chain employs TRBV9 and TRBJ1-2, with TRBD1 identical over 7 bases. With V trimmed by 3 bases and J by 6 bases, 11 bases remained unmatched. CDR3 length: 15 amino acids. Germline CDR1 is SGDLS and CDR2 is YYNGEE. CDR3 sequence: CASSDNRGHGHGYTF. CDR3 sequence (DNA): TGTGCCAGCAGCGATAACAGGGGCCATGGCCATGGCTACACCTTC. The whole variable domain, remainder taken from reference TRBV9 and TRBJ1-2, is DSGVTQTPKHLITATGQRVTLRCSPRSGDLSVYWYQQSLDQGLQFLIQYYNGEERAKGNILERFSAQQFPDLHSELNLSSLELGDSALYFCASSDNRGHGHGYTFGSGTRLTVV.

A few counts support this clone. This chain links TRBV7-2 with TRBJ1-2; 8 positions match TRBD1. This CDR3 comprises 18 residues. V lost 4 bases and J lost 4; bases outside the gene matches: 17. The germline CDR1 and CDR2 sequences are SGHTA and FQGNSA. The DNA for the CDR3 is TGTGCCAGCAGCTCTCAACAAACACCCAGGGGGCGCGGCTATGGCTACACCTTC. As protein: CASSSQQTPRGRGYGYTF.

V usage is TRBV6-5 and J usage is TRBJ2-2; D call uncertain. Germline assignment: CDR1 MNHEY and CDR2 SVGAGI. The V and J ends lost 0 bases and 0 bases respectively, with 5 bases between them. CDR3 size: 15 residues. CDR3 protein: CASSYSAANTGELFF. The CDR3 region has the DNA TGTGCCAGCAGTTACTCCGCGGCGAACACCGGGGAGCTGTTTTTT.

The rearrangement uses TRBV16 and TRBJ1-5, with D perhaps matching TRBD1 (5 bases). Germline V gene data show CDR1 as KGHSY and CDR2 as FQNENV. This CDR3 has 15 amino acids. Trimming pared 0 bases from V and 6 bases from J, leaving 12 bases between. The CDR3 here is CASSQSGQGGQPQHF. CDR3 DNA sequence: TGTGCCAGCAGCCAATCAGGGCAGGGAGGTCAGCCCCAGCATTTT. The entire variable domain, with the rest obtained from reference TRBV16 and TRBJ1-5, is as follows: GEEVAQTPKHLVRGEGQKAKLYCAPIKGHSYVFWYQQVLKNEFKFLISFQNENVFDETGMPKERFSAKCLPNSPCSLEIQATKLEDSAVYFCASSQSGQGGQPQHFGDGTRLSIL.

The chain employs TRBV18 and TRBJ2-5, with TRBD1 identical over 10 bases. The CDR3 has 14 residues. Germline lookup yields CDR1 KGHSH and CDR2 LQKENI. The ends lost 2 bases at V and 5 bases at J; junction bases unmatched: 2. The CDR3 loop reads CASSPRDRGETQYF. Here the CDR3 DNA reads TGTGCCAGCTCACCAAGGGACAGGGGTGAGACCCAGTACTTC.

This sequence joins TRBV2 and TRBJ1-5, with TRBD1 matching over 8 bases. Germline CDR1 SNHLY, CDR2 FYNNEI. J lost 3 bases, V lost 2 bases, and 3 bases had no gene match. The CDR3 loop spans 15 amino acids. The CDR3 DNA sequence: TGTGCCAGCAGTGAAATGGGACAGGTCAATCAGCCCCAGCATTTT. Translating gives CASSEMGQVNQPQHF.

V is TRBV7-8 and J is TRBJ1-5, with 7 nucleotides matching TRBD1. From germline, CDR1 is SGHVS and CDR2 FQNEAQ. This CDR3 comprises 16 residues. V gave up 5 bases and J gave up 1 base; unmatched junction bases: 8. CDR3 in amino acids: CASSQGGLGSNQPQHF. DNA for the CDR3: TGTGCCAGCAGCCAGGGGGGGCTGGGCAGCAATCAGCCCCAGCATTTT.

This clone has only a few counts. DNA of the CDR3: TGTGCCAGCAGTGAGGCAGGACTCTATGGCTACACCTTC. Its protein product is CASSEAGLYGYTF. The chain uses TRBV6-1 and TRBJ1-2; no firm D call. Deletions cut 3 bases from V and 4 bases from J, with 9 bases between. The germline gives CDR1 MNHNS, CDR2 SASEGT. CDR3 length equals 13 residues.

The V gene is TRBV29-1, the J gene TRBJ1-2; 8 nucleotides match TRBD1. Germline V lookup: CDR1 SQVTM, CDR2 ANQGSEA. The CDR3 is 12 amino acids. The junction had 6 bases not matched to a gene; V was cut back by 4 bases and J by 8 bases. The CDR3 sequence is CSVAQGAEGYTF. CDR3 coding DNA: TGCAGCGTTGCCCAGGGGGCTGAGGGCTACACCTTC. The variable domain in full, completed from reference TRBV29-1 and TRBJ1-2, reads SAVISQKPSRDICQRGTSLTIQCQVDSQVTMMFWYRQQPGQSLTLIATANQGSEATYESGFVIDKFPISRPNLTFSTLTVSNMSPEDSSIYLCSVAQGAEGYTFGSGTRLTVV.

The gene calls are TRBV12-3 or TRBV12-4 and TRBJ1-4, with TRBD1 matching over 10 bases. Trimming removed 6 bases from V and 7 bases from J; junction bases left unmatched: 2. CDR3 length: 13 amino acids. CDR3: CASRRDRGEKLFF. CDR3 sequence (DNA): TGTGCCAGCAGGAGGGACAGGGGTGAAAAACTGTTTTTT.